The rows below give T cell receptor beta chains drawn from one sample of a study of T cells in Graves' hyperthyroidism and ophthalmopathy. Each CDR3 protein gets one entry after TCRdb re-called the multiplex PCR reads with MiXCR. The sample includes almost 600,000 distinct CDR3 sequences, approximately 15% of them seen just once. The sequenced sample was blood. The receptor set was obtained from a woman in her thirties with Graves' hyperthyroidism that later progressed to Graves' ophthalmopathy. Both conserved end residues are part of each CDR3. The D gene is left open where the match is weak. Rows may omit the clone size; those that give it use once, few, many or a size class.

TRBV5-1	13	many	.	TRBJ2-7	CASSVTEGYEQYF	TGCGCCAGCAGCGTGACAGAAGGCTACGAGCAGTACTTC
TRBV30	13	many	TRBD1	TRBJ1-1	CAWSWDRVTEAFF	TGTGCCTGGAGTTGGGACAGGGTCACTGAAGCTTTCTTT
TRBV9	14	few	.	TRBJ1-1	CASSARGPNTEAFF	TGTGCCAGCAGCGCCCGAGGACCAAACACTGAAGCTTTCTTT
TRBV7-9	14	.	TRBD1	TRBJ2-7	CASSPRTGRSEQYF	TGTGCCAGCAGCCCTAGGACAGGGAGGAGCGAGCAGTACTTC
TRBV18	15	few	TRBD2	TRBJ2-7	CASSGSLAGSYEQYF	TGTGCCAGCTCGGGGTCTTTAGCGGGCTCCTACGAGCAGTACTTC
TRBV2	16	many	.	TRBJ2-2	CASSVFGGADTGELFF	TGTGCCAGCAGTGTATTTGGGGGGGCCGACACCGGGGAGCTGTTTTTT
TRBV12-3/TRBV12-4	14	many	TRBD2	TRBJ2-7	CASRSSGSSYEQYF	TGTGCCAGCAGGTCTAGCGGGTCCTCCTACGAGCAGTACTTC
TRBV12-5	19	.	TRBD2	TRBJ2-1	CASGLVVAGDGSSYNEQFF	TGTGCTAGTGGTTTGGTTGTAGCGGGAGACGGGAGCTCCTACAATGAGCAGTTCTTC
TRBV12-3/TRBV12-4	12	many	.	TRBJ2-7	CASSFTGREQYF	TGTGCCAGCAGTTTTACGGGCCGCGAGCAGTACTTC
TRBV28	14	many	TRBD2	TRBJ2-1	CASNGGESYNEQFF	TGTGCCAGCAATGGGGGGGAAAGCTACAATGAGCAGTTCTTC
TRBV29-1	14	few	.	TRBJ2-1	CSVEAPIGGTEQFF	TGCAGCGTTGAAGCTCCCATTGGGGGGACTGAGCAGTTCTTC
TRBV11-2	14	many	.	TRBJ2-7	CASVQAGTSYEQYF	TGTGCCAGCGTTCAGGCTGGAACCTCCTACGAGCAGTACTTC
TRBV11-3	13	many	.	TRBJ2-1	CASSPQGGNEQFF	TGTGCCAGCAGCCCCCAGGGGGGGAATGAGCAGTTCTTC
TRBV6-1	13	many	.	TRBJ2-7	CASSVTGFHEQYF	TGTGCCAGCAGTGTAACAGGGTTCCACGAGCAGTACTTC
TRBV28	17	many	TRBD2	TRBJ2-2	CASSTLPGTSTAGELFF	TGTGCCAGCAGTACCCTTCCTGGGACTAGTACGGCCGGGGAGCTGTTTTTT
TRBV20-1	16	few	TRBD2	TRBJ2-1	CSAPWTSGRLLNEQFF	TGCAGTGCTCCCTGGACTAGCGGAAGGTTACTCAATGAGCAGTTCTTC
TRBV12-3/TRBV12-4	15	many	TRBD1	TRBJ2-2	CASSANRGLPGELFF	TGTGCCAGCAGCGCTAACAGGGGGCTCCCCGGGGAGCTGTTTTTT
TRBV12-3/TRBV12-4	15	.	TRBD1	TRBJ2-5	CASSKTGGMTETQYF	TGTGCCAGCAGTAAAACAGGGGGCATGACAGAGACCCAGTACTTC
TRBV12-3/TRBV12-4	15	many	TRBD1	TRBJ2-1	CASSPTTGSYNEQFF	TGTGCCAGCAGTCCGACGACAGGGAGTTACAATGAGCAGTTCTTC
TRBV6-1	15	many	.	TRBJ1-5	CASIWTAGSNQPQHF	TGTGCCAGCATTTGGACTGCAGGTAGCAATCAGCCCCAGCATTTT
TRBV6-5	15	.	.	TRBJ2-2	CASSLGTSRSGELFF	TGTGCCAGCAGTTTAGGTACTAGTCGATCCGGGGAGCTGTTTTTT
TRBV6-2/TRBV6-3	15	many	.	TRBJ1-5	CASSYLGALGQPQHF	TGTGCCAGCAGTTACTTGGGGGCGCTTGGTCAGCCCCAGCATTTT
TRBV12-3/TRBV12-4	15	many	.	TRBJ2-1	CASSFIQGLRNEQFF	TGTGCCAGCAGTTTTATCCAGGGACTCCGCAATGAGCAGTTCTTC
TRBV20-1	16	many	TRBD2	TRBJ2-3	CSARDRLAGGTDTQYF	TGCAGTGCTAGAGATAGGCTAGCGGGAGGCACAGATACGCAGTATTTT